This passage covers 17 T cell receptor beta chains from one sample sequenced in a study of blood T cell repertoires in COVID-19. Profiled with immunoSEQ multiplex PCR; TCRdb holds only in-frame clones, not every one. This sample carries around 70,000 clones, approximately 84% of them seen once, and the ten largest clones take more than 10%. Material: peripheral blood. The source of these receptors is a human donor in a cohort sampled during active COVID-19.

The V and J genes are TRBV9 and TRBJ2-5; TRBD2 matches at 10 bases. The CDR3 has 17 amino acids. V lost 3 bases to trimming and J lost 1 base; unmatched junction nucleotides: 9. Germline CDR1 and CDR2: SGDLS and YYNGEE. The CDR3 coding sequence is TGTGCCAGCAGCGCTGGGGCTAGCGGGGGCGTCCAAGAGACCCAGTACTTC. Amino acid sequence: CASSAGASGGVQETQYF.

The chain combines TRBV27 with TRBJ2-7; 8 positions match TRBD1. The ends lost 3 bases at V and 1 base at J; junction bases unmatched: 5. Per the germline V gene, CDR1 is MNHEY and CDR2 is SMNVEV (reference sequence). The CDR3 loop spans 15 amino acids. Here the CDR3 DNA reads TGTGCCAGCAGTTTGACAGGGGTGGGATCCTACGAGCAGTACTTC. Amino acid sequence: CASSLTGVGSYEQYF.

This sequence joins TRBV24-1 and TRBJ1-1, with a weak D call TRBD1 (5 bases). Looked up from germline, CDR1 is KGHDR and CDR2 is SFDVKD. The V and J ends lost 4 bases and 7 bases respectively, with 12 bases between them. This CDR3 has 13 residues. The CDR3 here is CATSDTGLSEAFF. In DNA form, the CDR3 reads TGTGCCACCAGTGACACAGGTTTGAGTGAAGCTTTCTTT.

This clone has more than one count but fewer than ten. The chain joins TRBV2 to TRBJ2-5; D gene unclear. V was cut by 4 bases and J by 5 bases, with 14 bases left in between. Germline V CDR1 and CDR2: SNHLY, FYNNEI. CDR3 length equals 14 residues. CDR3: CASSGVGSGETQYF. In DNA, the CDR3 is TGTGCCAGCAGTGGTGTGGGTTCGGGTGAGACCCAGTACTTC.

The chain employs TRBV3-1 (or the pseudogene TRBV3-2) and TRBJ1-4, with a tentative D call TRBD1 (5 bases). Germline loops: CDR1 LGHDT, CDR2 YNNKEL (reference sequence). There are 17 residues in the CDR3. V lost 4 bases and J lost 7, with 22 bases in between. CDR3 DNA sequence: TGTGCCAGCAGCCTAGGGGCAGGGAACCCCCTAGGTGAAAAACTGTTTTTT. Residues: CASSLGAGNPLGEKLFF.

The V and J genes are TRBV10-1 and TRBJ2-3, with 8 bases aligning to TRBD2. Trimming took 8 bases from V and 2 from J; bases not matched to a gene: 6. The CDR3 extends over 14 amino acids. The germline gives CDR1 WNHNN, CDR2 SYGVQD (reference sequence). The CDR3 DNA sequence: TGCGCCAGCTCTCCTAGCGGGTCCACAGATACGCAGTATTTT. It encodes CASSPSGSTDTQYF.

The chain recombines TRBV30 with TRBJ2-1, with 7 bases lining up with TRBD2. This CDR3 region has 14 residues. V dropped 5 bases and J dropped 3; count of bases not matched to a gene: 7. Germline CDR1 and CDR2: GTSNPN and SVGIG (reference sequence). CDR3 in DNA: TGTGCCTGGGGGCCGAAGCGGGACTACAATGAGCAGTTCTTC. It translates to CAWGPKRDYNEQFF.

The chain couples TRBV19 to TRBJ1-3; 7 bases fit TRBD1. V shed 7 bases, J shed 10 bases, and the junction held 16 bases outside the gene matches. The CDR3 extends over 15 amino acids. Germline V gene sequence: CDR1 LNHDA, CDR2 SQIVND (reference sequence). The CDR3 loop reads CASIPPGQRGRTIYF. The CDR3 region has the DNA TGTGCCAGTATCCCCCCGGGACAGCGAGGAAGGACCATATATTTT. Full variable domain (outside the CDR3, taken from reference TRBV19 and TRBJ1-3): DGGITQSPKYLFRKEGQNVTLSCEQNLNHDAMYWYRQDPGQGLRLIYYSQIVNDFQKGDIAEGYSVSREKKESFPLTVTSAQKNPTAFYLCASIPPGQRGRTIYFGEGSWLTVV.

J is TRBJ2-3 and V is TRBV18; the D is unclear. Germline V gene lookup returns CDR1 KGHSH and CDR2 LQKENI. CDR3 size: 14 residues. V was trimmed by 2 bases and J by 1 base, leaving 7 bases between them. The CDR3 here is CASSPGRGTDTQYF. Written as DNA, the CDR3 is TGTGCCAGCTCACCAGGCCGGGGCACAGATACGCAGTATTTT.

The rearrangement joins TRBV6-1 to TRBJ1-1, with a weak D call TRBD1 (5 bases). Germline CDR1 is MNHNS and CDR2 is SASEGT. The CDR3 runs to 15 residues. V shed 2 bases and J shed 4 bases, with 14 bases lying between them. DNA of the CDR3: TGTGCCAGCAGTGAATCTTGGGTAGGGGCCACTGAAGCTTTCTTT. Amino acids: CASSESWVGATEAFF.

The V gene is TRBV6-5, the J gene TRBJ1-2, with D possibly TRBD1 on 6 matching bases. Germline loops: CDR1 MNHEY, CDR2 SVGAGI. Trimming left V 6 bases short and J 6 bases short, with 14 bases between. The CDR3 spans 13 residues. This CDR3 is CASRQTGGHGYTF. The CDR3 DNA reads TGTGCCAGCAGGCAGACAGGCGGACATGGCTACACCTTC.

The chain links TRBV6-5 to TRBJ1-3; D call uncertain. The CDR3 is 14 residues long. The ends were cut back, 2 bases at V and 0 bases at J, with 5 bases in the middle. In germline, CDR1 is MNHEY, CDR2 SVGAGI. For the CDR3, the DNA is TGTGCCAGCAGTTACACGCGCTCTGGAAACACCATATATTTT. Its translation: CASSYTRSGNTIYF.

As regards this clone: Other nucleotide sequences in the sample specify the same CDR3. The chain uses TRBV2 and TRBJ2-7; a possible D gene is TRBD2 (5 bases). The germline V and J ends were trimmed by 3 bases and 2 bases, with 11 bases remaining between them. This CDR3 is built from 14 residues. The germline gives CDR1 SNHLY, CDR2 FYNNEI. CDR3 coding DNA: TGTGCCAGCAGTGAGAGAAGAGGGCCCTACGAGCAGTACTTC. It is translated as CASSERRGPYEQYF.

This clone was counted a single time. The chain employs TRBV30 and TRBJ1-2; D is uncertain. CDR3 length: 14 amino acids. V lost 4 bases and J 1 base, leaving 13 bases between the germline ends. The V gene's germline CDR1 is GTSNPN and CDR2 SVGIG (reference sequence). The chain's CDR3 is CAWNSQPLNYGYTF. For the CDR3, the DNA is TGTGCCTGGAACAGCCAGCCTCTTAACTATGGCTACACCTTC.

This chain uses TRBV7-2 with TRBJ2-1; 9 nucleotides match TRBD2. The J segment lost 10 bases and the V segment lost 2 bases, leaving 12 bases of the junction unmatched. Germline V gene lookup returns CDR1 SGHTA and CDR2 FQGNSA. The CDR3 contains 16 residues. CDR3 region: CASSLQAGGFAGEQFF. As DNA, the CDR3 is TGTGCCAGCAGCTTACAAGCGGGGGGATTCGCCGGAGAGCAGTTCTTC. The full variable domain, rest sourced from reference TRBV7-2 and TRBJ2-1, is GAGVSQSPSNKVTEKGKDVELRCDPISGHTALYWYRQSLGQGLEFLIYFQGNSAPDKSGLPSDRFSAERTGGSVSTLTIQRTQQEDSAVYLCASSLQAGGFAGEQFFGPGTRLTVL.

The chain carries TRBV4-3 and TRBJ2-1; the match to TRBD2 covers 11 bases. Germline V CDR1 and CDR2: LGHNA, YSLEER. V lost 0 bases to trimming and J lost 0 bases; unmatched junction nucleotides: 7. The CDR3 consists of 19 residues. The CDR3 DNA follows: TGCGCCAGCAGCCAAGAGTCCCTAGCGGGGGGTAGCTCCTACAATGAGCAGTTCTTC. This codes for CASSQESLAGGSSYNEQFF.

The CDR3: CASSVGASGLTDTQYF. For the CDR3, the DNA is TGTGCCAGCAGCGTAGGGGCTAGCGGACTCACAGATACGCAGTATTTT. This chain connects TRBV9 to TRBJ2-3, with 7 bases that match TRBD2. The CDR3 runs 16 residues. The V segment lost 0 bases and the J segment 2 bases; nucleotides outside the gene matches: 6. Germline CDR1 SGDLS, CDR2 YYNGEE.